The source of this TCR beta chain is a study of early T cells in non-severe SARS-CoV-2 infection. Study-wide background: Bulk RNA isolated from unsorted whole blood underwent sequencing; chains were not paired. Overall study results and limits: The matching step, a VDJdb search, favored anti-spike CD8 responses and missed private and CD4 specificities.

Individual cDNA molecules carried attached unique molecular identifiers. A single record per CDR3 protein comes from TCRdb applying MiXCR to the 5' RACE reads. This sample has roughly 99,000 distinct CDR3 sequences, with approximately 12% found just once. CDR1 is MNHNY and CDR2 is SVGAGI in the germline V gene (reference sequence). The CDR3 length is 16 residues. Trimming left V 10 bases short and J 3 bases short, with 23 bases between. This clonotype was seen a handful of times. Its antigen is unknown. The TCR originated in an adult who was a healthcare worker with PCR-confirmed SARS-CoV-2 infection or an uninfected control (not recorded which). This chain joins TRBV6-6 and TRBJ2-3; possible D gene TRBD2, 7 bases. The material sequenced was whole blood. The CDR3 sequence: CATSHYGGGGTDTQYF. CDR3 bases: TGTGCCACCTCCCACTACGGGGGAGGGGGGACAGATACGCAGTATTTT.